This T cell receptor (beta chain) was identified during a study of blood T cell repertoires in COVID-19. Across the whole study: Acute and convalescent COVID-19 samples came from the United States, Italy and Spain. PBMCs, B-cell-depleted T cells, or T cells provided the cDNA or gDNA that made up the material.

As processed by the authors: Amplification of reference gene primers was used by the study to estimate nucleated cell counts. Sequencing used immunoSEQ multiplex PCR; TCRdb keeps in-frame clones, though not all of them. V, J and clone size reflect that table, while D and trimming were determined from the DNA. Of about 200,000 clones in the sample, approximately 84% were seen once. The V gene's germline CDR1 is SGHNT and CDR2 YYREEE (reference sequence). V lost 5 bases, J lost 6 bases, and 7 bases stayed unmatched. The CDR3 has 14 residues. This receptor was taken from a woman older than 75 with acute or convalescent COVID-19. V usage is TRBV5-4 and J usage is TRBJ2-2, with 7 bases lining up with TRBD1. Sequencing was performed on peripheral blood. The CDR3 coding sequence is TGTGCCAGCAGACGACAGGGATCCGCCGGGGAGCTGTTTTTT. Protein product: CASRRQGSAGELFF.